The 30 T cell receptor beta chains below all came from one sample that was sequenced in a study of cytomegalovirus exposure and HLA in healthy donors. The PCR employed 60 Vbeta primers together with 13 Jbeta primers. TCRdb's copy holds only in-frame clones and misses some; the assay was immunoSEQ multiplex PCR. This sample has some 84,000 clones, with roughly 78% found just once. Input material: PBMCs. These TCRs come from a male donor in good health and CMV-seropositive.

This clone was counted a few times. The chain carries TRBV4-3 and TRBJ2-3; TRBD1 agrees at 10 bases. CDR1 is LGHNA and CDR2 is YSLEER in the germline V gene. The ends lost 1 base at V and 2 bases at J; junction bases unmatched: 0. The CDR3 length is 15 residues. The CDR3 DNA is TGCGCCAGCAGCCAAGGACAGGGGGCCACAGATACGCAGTATTTT. This sequence encodes CASSQGQGATDTQYF.

The V gene is TRBV19, the J gene TRBJ2-2; D ambiguous. Looked up from germline, CDR1 is LNHDA and CDR2 is SQIVND (reference sequence). Trimming shortened V by 5 bases and J by 1 base, and 2 bases separated the two germline ends. The CDR3 contains 12 residues. The CDR3 region is CASSQNTGELFF. The CDR3 bases are TGTGCCAGTAGTCAGAACACCGGGGAGCTGTTTTTT.

This clone was seen at least ten times. The rearrangement joins TRBV28 to TRBJ2-1; 8 bases are shared with TRBD1. The germline V gene encodes CDR1 MDHEN and CDR2 SYDVKM. The CDR3 has 15 residues. The trim removed 3 bases at V and 4 bases at J, leaving 5 bases unmatched. The DNA for the CDR3 is TGTGCCAGCAGTTTGACAGGGGAAATATACAATGAGCAGTTCTTC. It specifies CASSLTGEIYNEQFF.

The chain is built from TRBV9 and TRBJ2-2, with D perhaps TRBD2 (5 bases). Germline CDR1 is SGDLS and CDR2 is YYNGEE. Deletions cut 0 bases from V and 2 bases from J, with 11 bases between. CDR3 length equals 16 residues. CDR3 bases: TGTGCCAGCAGCGTAGGTGGAGGTCCAAACACCGGGGAGCTGTTTTTT. Protein: CASSVGGGPNTGELFF. The full variable domain, rest sourced from reference TRBV9 and TRBJ2-2, is DSGVTQTPKHLITATGQRVTLRCSPRSGDLSVYWYQQSLDQGLQFLIQYYNGEERAKGNILERFSAQQFPDLHSELNLSSLELGDSALYFCASSVGGGPNTGELFFGEGSRLTVL.

This clone was seen only once. The rearrangement joins TRBV29-1 to TRBJ1-1, with unresolved D. Germline V gene sequence: CDR1 SQVTM, CDR2 ANQGSEA. Trimming took 7 bases from V and 1 from J, leaving 16 bases between them. CDR3 length: 14 amino acids. For the CDR3, the DNA is TGCAGCGCCGTCCCTGCCGGTAGGAACACTGAAGCTTTCTTT. It specifies CSAVPAGRNTEAFF. Combining the CDR3 with reference TRBV29-1 and TRBJ1-1 gives the whole variable domain SAVISQKPSRDICQRGTSLTIQCQVDSQVTMMFWYRQQPGQSLTLIATANQGSEATYESGFVIDKFPISRPNLTFSTLTVSNMSPEDSSIYLCSAVPAGRNTEAFFGQGTRLTVV.

V is TRBV19 and J is TRBJ2-1; 8 bases match TRBD1. The CDR3 covers 13 residues. The germline V gene encodes CDR1 LNHDA and CDR2 SQIVND (reference sequence). V shed 5 bases and J 4 bases; nucleotides not matched to a gene: 1. The CDR3 coding sequence is TGTGCCAGTAGTCGGGACAGGTACAATGAGCAGTTCTTC. It encodes CASSRDRYNEQFF.

V is TRBV7-8 and J is TRBJ2-1, with no clear D. The CDR3 runs to 12 residues. CDR1 and CDR2 (germline): SGHVS, FQNEAQ. V was clipped by 1 base and J by 14 bases, with 12 bases between them. The CDR3 sequence: CASSLGFSEKFF. For the CDR3, the DNA is TGTGCCAGCAGCTTAGGTTTTAGTGAAAAGTTCTTC.

The V and J genes are TRBV5-4 and TRBJ2-7, with D possibly being TRBD2 (6 bases). Germline loops: CDR1 SGHNT, CDR2 YYREEE (reference sequence). V lost 0 bases and J lost 6, with 10 bases in between. This CDR3 has 13 residues. CDR3 region: CASSLAGASEQYF. In DNA form, the CDR3 reads TGTGCCAGCAGCTTGGCGGGAGCCTCCGAGCAGTACTTC.

The rearrangement links TRBV28 to TRBJ2-1; D uncertain. Between the trimmed V and J ends, which lost 6 bases and 5 bases, there was a span of 8 bases. The CDR3 covers 12 residues. Germline CDR1 MDHEN, CDR2 SYDVKM. CDR3 amino acids: CASSPVNNEQFF. The CDR3 coding sequence is TGTGCCAGCAGCCCAGTTAACAATGAGCAGTTCTTC.

Notes on this clone: One junction end does not reproduce the germline sequence, and a read error may be involved. The chain has TRBV19 and TRBJ2-7; 9 positions agree with TRBD1. Germline CDR1 is LNHDA and CDR2 is SQIVND (reference sequence). CDR3 length equals 15 residues. This CDR3 reads CASSLERDRAYEQYF. The CDR3 coding sequence is TGTGCCAGTAGTCTAGAGCGGGACAGGGCGTACGAGCAGTACTTC.

The V gene is TRBV30, the J gene TRBJ1-5; TRBD1 agrees at 9 bases. J lost 3 bases, V lost 0 bases, and 9 bases had no gene match. Germline V gene data show CDR1 as GTSNPN and CDR2 as SVGIG (reference sequence). There are 17 residues in the CDR3. CDR3 nucleotides: TGTGCCTGGAGTGTACCTAGGACAGGGGTTACCAATCAGCCCCAGCATTTT. Residues: CAWSVPRTGVTNQPQHF.

V usage is TRBV5-1 and J usage is TRBJ2-2; D remains ambiguous. Germline V CDR1 and CDR2: SGHRS, YFSETQ. The V end lost 4 bases, the J end lost 2 bases, and 3 bases lay between the germline ends. CDR3 length: 12 amino acids. The CDR3 bases are TGCGCCAGCAGCCCAAACACCGGGGAGCTGTTTTTT. This translates into CASSPNTGELFF.

The chain recombines TRBV6-5 with TRBJ2-7; D remains unclear. From germline, CDR1 is MNHEY and CDR2 SVGAGI. Trimming shortened V by 5 bases and J by 7 bases, and 15 bases separated the two germline ends. There are 13 residues in the CDR3. The CDR3 bases are TGTGCCAGCAGTGAATTTGTCCCCCGGGAGCAGTACTTC. Translating gives CASSEFVPREQYF.

This chain connects TRBV7-2 to TRBJ2-2; TRBD2 matches at 10 bases. Per germline, CDR1 SGHTA and CDR2 FQGNSA. Germline trimming cut 2 bases from V and 8 bases from J; bases unmatched to any gene: 11. The CDR3 totals 17 residues. The CDR3 DNA sequence: TGTGCCAGCAGCTTACAGTCTAGCGGGGGAACGCGGGGGGAGCTGTTTTTT. Translated: CASSLQSSGGTRGELFF. The whole variable domain, remainder taken from reference TRBV7-2 and TRBJ2-2, is GAGVSQSPSNKVTEKGKDVELRCDPISGHTALYWYRQSLGQGLEFLIYFQGNSAPDKSGLPSDRFSAERTGGSVSTLTIQRTQQEDSAVYLCASSLQSSGGTRGELFFGEGSRLTVL.

The chain carries TRBV7-3 and TRBJ2-7, with unresolved D. The CDR3 extends over 14 amino acids. Germline assignment: CDR1 SGHTA and CDR2 FQGTGA. V gave up 3 bases and J gave up 3 bases, with 12 bases separating them. The DNA of the CDR3 is TGTGCCAGCAGCTTCGGCCGGTCAGGCTACGAGCAGTACTTC. This translates into CASSFGRSGYEQYF.

The chain carries TRBV4-1 and TRBJ2-4; 7 bases map to TRBD2. This CDR3 comprises 17 residues. Germline trimming cut 0 bases from V and 8 bases from J; bases unmatched to any gene: 13. In germline, CDR1 is MGHRA, CDR2 YSYEKL. The CDR3 region has the DNA TGCGCCAGCAGCCAAGATGGAGGGAGGGGAGGAGGAGACATTCAGTACTTC. It translates to CASSQDGGRGGGDIQYF.

CDR3 in DNA: TGTGCCAGCTCACCCTCAGCGGGGCAGCCCCAGCATTTT. As protein: CASSPSAGQPQHF. The chain uses TRBV18 and TRBJ1-5; D unclear. CDR3 length: 13 amino acids. V gave up 3 bases and J gave up 7 bases, with 10 bases separating them. Germline V gives CDR1 KGHSH, CDR2 LQKENI.

This clone has just a few counts. The gene calls are TRBV6-1 and TRBJ2-7, with 7 bases aligning to TRBD1. V trimming: 2 bases; J trimming: 5 bases; junction bases outside the gene matches: 3. The CDR3 is 13 amino acids. CDR1 and CDR2 from the germline V gene are MNHNS and SASEGT. As DNA, the CDR3 is TGTGCCAGCAGTGAACTACAGGGGAACGAGCAGTACTTC. Its translation is CASSELQGNEQYF.

The V and J genes are TRBV19 and TRBJ2-5; the match to TRBD1 covers 10 bases. The CDR3 has 13 amino acids. Germline V gives CDR1 LNHDA, CDR2 SQIVND (reference sequence). J was trimmed by 6 bases and V by 3 bases; bases with no gene match: 1. The CDR3 DNA sequence: TGTGCCAGTAGTATGGACAGGGGGAAGACCCAGTACTTC. Amino acids: CASSMDRGKTQYF.

The rearrangement joins TRBV5-4 to TRBJ2-1; possibly TRBD2 for D (5 bases). CDR1 is SGHNT, CDR2 YYREEE, per germline (reference sequence). The V end lost 1 base, the J end lost 4 bases, and 18 bases lay between the germline ends. CDR3 length: 17 residues. The DNA of the CDR3 is TGTGCCAGCAGCTTGTACGGGGAAATTAGCTCGTACAATGAGCAGTTCTTC. It encodes CASSLYGEISSYNEQFF.

This chain connects TRBV28 to TRBJ2-1; 9 bases fit TRBD2. Germline assignment: CDR1 MDHEN and CDR2 SYDVKM. The CDR3 consists of 13 residues. V shed 4 bases and J 13 bases; nucleotides not matched to a gene: 8. In DNA form, the CDR3 reads TGTGCCAGCAGTTCTGGGGCTAGCGGGATCCAGTTCTTC. This gives the protein CASSSGASGIQFF.

The chain recombines TRBV6-5 with TRBJ1-1; a possible D gene is TRBD1 (5 bases). The V end was cut by 6 bases, the J end by 7 bases, with 9 bases between. CDR1 and CDR2 from the germline V gene are MNHEY and SVGAGI. This CDR3 is 11 amino acids long. CDR3 coding DNA: TGTGCCAGCAGCCCGCAGGGTGAAGCTTTCTTT. Its protein product is CASSPQGEAFF.

V gene TRBV28 combines with J gene TRBJ1-5; unclear D gene. This CDR3 is built from 14 residues. From germline, CDR1 is MDHEN and CDR2 SYDVKM. V was pared by 4 bases and J by 2 bases, with 9 bases between. The CDR3 protein is CASSSPRRNQPQHF. DNA for the CDR3: TGTGCCAGCAGTTCCCCGCGGCGCAATCAGCCCCAGCATTTT.

As for this clone: At one end, the junction sequence differs from germline, possibly due to a read error. V is TRBV30 and J is TRBJ2-7; TRBD1 matches at 8 bases. Germline lookup yields CDR1 GTSNPN and CDR2 SVGIG (reference sequence). The CDR3 is made up of 14 amino acids. The CDR3 spells CAWSRTGFSFEQYF. The CDR3 DNA reads as TGTGCCTGGAGTCGGACAGGGTTCTCCTTCGAGCAGTACTTC.

This clone was recorded once. The CDR3 nucleotides are TGTGCCAGCAGCTTCTGGGGGAAGGGGCGGAGGGGAAGCACAGATACGCAGTATTTT. Translated: CASSFWGKGRRGSTDTQYF. The V and J genes are TRBV7-9 and TRBJ2-3, with a tentative D call TRBD2 (6 bases). V lost 3 bases and J lost 0, with 22 bases in between. This CDR3 comprises 19 residues. Germline loops: CDR1 SEHNR, CDR2 FQNEAQ (reference sequence).

The chain employs TRBV5-1 and TRBJ2-1; 8 bases fit TRBD1. CDR1 is SGHRS, CDR2 YFSETQ, per germline. Germline trimming cut 5 bases from V and 8 bases from J; bases unmatched to any gene: 15. The CDR3 is made up of 16 amino acids. CDR3 protein: CASSPLQGATTYEQFF. The CDR3 DNA reads TGCGCCAGCAGTCCCCTCCAGGGGGCAACTACATATGAGCAGTTCTTC.

This clone was seen only a few times. The J gene is TRBJ2-7, the V gene TRBV5-1, with 9 bases that match TRBD1. The CDR3 is 16 amino acids. J gave up 4 bases and V 3 bases, and 11 bases lay outside the gene matches. Germline CDR1 and CDR2: SGHRS and YFSETQ. The CDR3, as DNA: TGCGCCAGCAGCTCAAACCCGGGACAGGGATCTTACGAGCAGTACTTC. Amino acids: CASSSNPGQGSYEQYF.

V is TRBV9 and J is TRBJ2-5, with 12 bases fitting TRBD2. V shed 1 base and J 3 bases; nucleotides not matched to a gene: 10. This CDR3 spans 18 amino acids. The germline V gene has CDR1 SGDLS and CDR2 YYNGEE. This CDR3 is CASSVTPTSGSAEETQYF. The CDR3 DNA is TGTGCCAGCAGCGTAACCCCGACTAGCGGGAGCGCGGAAGAGACCCAGTACTTC. Supplemented by reference TRBV9 and TRBJ2-5, the full variable domain reads DSGVTQTPKHLITATGQRVTLRCSPRSGDLSVYWYQQSLDQGLQFLIQYYNGEERAKGNILERFSAQQFPDLHSELNLSSLELGDSALYFCASSVTPTSGSAEETQYFGPGTRLLVL.

The rearrangement joins TRBV6-4 to TRBJ2-3; TRBD1 might be the D (5 bases). Germline-derived CDR1 and CDR2 are MRHNA and SNTAGT. V was trimmed by 3 bases and J by 2 bases, leaving 9 bases between them. The CDR3 consists of 14 residues. The CDR3 region has the DNA TGTGCCAGCAGTGAGACAGCCCTCACAGATACGCAGTATTTT. It is translated as CASSETALTDTQYF.

The chain joins TRBV5-1 to TRBJ2-2, with 15 bases identical to TRBD2. V lost 4 bases and J lost 6; bases outside the gene matches: 7. Germline-derived CDR1 and CDR2 are SGHRS and YFSETQ. CDR3 length equals 17 residues. CDR3 in DNA: TGCGCCAGCAGCGGGACTAGCGGGAGGATTGGCGCCGGGGAGCTGTTTTTT. It specifies CASSGTSGRIGAGELFF.